The clone carrying this T cell receptor beta chain was observed at least ten times. The antigen remains undetermined. Both iRepertoire HTBI primers and Arm-PCR of CDR3 regions were used to build the TCR beta libraries. TCRdb itself ran the multiplex PCR reads through MiXCR, one entry per CDR3 protein. The profile shows over 400,000 distinct CDR3 sequences, approximately 14% of them singletons. The data are from a study of regulatory T cells in long-lasting Graves disease. Study in general: Newly diagnosed Graves' patients took antithyroid drugs under 3 months. Study-wide points: Study was limited to peripheral blood, excluding thyroid tissue.

Time point noted: newly diagnosed GD, antithyroid drugs for less than 3 months. PBMC-extracted RNA yielded the TCR library. Germline-derived CDR1 and CDR2 are SGHTA and FQGNSA. The CDR3 is 14 amino acids. V lost 6 bases, J lost 9 bases, and 7 bases stayed unmatched. The same data also went into a second study, on T cells in Graves' hyperthyroidism and ophthalmopathy.

The clonotype was recovered from a woman between 45 and 65 years old with Graves disease. The sample consisted of peripheral blood mononuclear cells (PBMCs), taken at new diagnosis, from a patient treated with antithyroid drugs. The chain carries TRBV7-2 and TRBJ2-1; TRBD2 aligns across 11 bases. CDR3 DNA sequence: TGTGCCAGCAGGATAGCGGGAGGGCCGCCTGAGCAGTTCTTC. It is translated as CASRIAGGPPEQFF.